These 15 T cell receptor beta chains share one sample of origin, sequenced in a study of tumor-infiltrating lymphocytes in primary liver carcinoma. From unsorted bulk tissue weighing about 17-30 mg, DNA and RNA were co-extracted. A constant-region primer served to make TCR beta cDNA from about 500 ng total RNA. Nested multiplex PCR, run for three rounds with slightly modified ARM-PCR, yielded TCR beta libraries. A C-beta reverse primer was combined with TRBV1-TRBV30 forward primers in the first two PCR rounds, and each round had 9 to 10 cycles. TCRdb recomputed calls from the multiplex PCR reads with MiXCR, one row per CDR3 protein. The data show 40,000 or so distinct CDR3 sequences, more than 70% seen once. The sequenced sample was tumor-adjacent normal liver tissue. These receptors were taken from a woman aged 30 to 39 with primary liver carcinoma and hepatitis B virus infection.

On this clonotype: The conserved phenylalanine or tryptophan normally closing the CDR3 is absent here, so this likely arose from a read error. The V call is TRBV11-2, the J call TRBJ2-7; TRBD1 is a possible D gene (7 bases). Germline-derived CDR1 and CDR2 are SGHAT and FQNNGV. There are 17 residues in the CDR3. The V gene lost 6 bases and the J gene lost 2 bases, with 23 bases spanning the gap. In DNA form, the CDR3 reads TGTGCCAGCAGTATCTTAGGAGGGGGCTCTTGGACCTACGAGCAGTACCTC. This translates into CASSILGGGSWTYEQYL.

CDR3 amino acids: CASSPPPRLEVVEQYF. The CDR3, as DNA: TGTGCCAGCAGCCCCCCCCCGAGACTAGAGGTAGTAGAGCAGTACTTC. The chain joins TRBV12-3 or TRBV12-4 to TRBJ2-7, with D perhaps matching TRBD2 (6 bases). V shed 6 bases and J shed 7 bases, with 25 bases lying between them. The CDR3 spans 16 residues.

This clonotype has ten or more counts. The gene calls are TRBV13 and TRBJ2-5, with 9 bases that match TRBD1. The CDR3 has 17 amino acids. Germline V gene lookup returns CDR1 PRHDT and CDR2 FYEKMQ (reference sequence). Losses at the gene ends were 3 bases for V and 2 bases for J; bases not matched to a gene: 10. The chain's CDR3 is CASSFPTGGRGQETQYF. In DNA form, the CDR3 reads TGTGCCAGCAGCTTCCCGACAGGGGGGAGAGGACAAGAGACCCAGTACTTC. Looking up the rest from reference TRBV13 and TRBJ2-5 gives the full variable domain: AAGVIQSPRHLIKEKRETATLKCYPIPRHDTVYWYQQGPGQDPQFLISFYEKMQSDKGSIPDRFSAQQFSDYHSELNMSSLELGDSALYFCASSFPTGGRGQETQYFGPGTRLLVL.

As regards this clonotype: One junction end does not reproduce the germline sequence, and a read error may be involved. The chain carries TRBV29-1 and TRBJ2-5; 7 positions match TRBD1. From germline, CDR1 is SQVTM and CDR2 ANQGSEA. The CDR3 has 14 residues. The CDR3 spells CSVALSGTVQTQYF. The CDR3 DNA reads as TGCAGCGTTGCCCTCTCCGGGACAGTACAGACCCAGTATTTC.

Regarding this clonotype: The final CDR3 position lacks the conserved phenylalanine or tryptophan, pointing to a likely read error. The DNA is left out, because the CDR3 cannot be placed on it with certainty; the CDR3 is given as TCRdb lists it. The chain is built from TRBV29-1 and TRBJ2-5; the table's D gene call, TRBD2, was not cross checked with the DNA. The length of the CDR3 is 15 amino acids, counting both ends. Germline CDR1 reads SQVTM; CDR2 reads ANQGSEA. The CDR3 sequence: CSVEPGLAGSETQYS.

About this clonotype: One junction end disagrees with the germline gene, perhaps due to a read error. The chain links TRBV4-2 to TRBJ2-3; no definite D call. There are 13 residues in the CDR3. CDR1 is LGHNA and CDR2 is YNFKEQ in the germline V gene. The CDR3 sequence is CASSHDPGDTQYF. The DNA of the CDR3 is TGCGCCAGCAGCCATGACCCGGGAGATACGCAGTATTTT.

With regard to this clonotype: Likely a read error: the CDR3 ends without its conserved phenylalanine or tryptophan. The CDR3 DNA sequence: TGTGCCAGCAGCCATCGAGGGACCTACAATGAGCAGTTCTCA. As protein: CASSHRGTYNEQFS. The gene calls are TRBV11-2 and TRBJ2-1; possible D gene TRBD2, 5 bases. The CDR3 contains 14 residues. V was shortened by 5 bases and J by 2 bases, with 10 bases between the two germline ends. Germline V gene sequence: CDR1 SGHAT, CDR2 FQNNGV.

The gene calls are TRBV2 and TRBJ1-2; 7 bases map to TRBD1. The CDR3 is made up of 13 amino acids. Germline trimming cut 8 bases from V and 7 bases from J; bases unmatched to any gene: 10. Germline V gene lookup returns CDR1 SNHLY and CDR2 FYNNEI. CDR3 sequence (DNA): TGTGCCAGCCGGACGCAGGGGGACGGTGGCTACACCTTC. As protein: CASRTQGDGGYTF.

This clonotype has only a few counts. A much larger clone differs by one base, so this may be a read error. This chain links TRBV5-1 with TRBJ2-3; 8 bases align to TRBD2. CDR1 is SGHRS and CDR2 is YFSETQ in the germline V gene. Trimming at V came to 0 bases and at J to 4 bases, leaving 1 base not matched to a gene. This CDR3 has 14 amino acids. The CDR3 region has the DNA TGCGCCAGCAGCTTGGGGCGGGAGGCAGATACGCAGTATTTT. Its translation: CASSLGREADTQYF.

Comments on this clonotype: With a much larger clone just one base away, this may be a read error. The chain carries TRBV7-9 and TRBJ2-3; tentatively, D is TRBD1 (5 bases). The CDR3 sequence is 13 residues long. Germline V gene sequence: CDR1 SEHNR, CDR2 FQNEAQ (reference sequence). Trimming stripped 10 bases from V and 4 bases from J, with 15 bases between. The CDR3 nucleotides read TGTGCCACCGAGACGTCAGGGCCAGATACGCAGTATTTT. Protein product: CATETSGPDTQYF.

V usage is TRBV7-9 and J usage is TRBJ2-7; D gene ambiguous. Germline CDR1 and CDR2: SEHNR and FQNEAQ (reference sequence). The length of the CDR3 is 14 residues. Deletions cut 7 bases from V and 0 bases from J, with 13 bases between. The CDR3 spells CASNSVGPSYEQYF. The CDR3 DNA reads TGTGCCAGCAACTCAGTAGGCCCCTCCTACGAGCAGTACTTC. Together with reference TRBV7-9 and TRBJ2-7, the CDR3 gives the full variable domain: DTGVSQNPRHKITKRGQNVTFRCDPISEHNRLYWYRQTLGQGPEFLTYFQNEAQLEKSRLLSDRFSAERPKGSFSTLEIQRTEQGDSAMYLCASNSVGPSYEQYFGPGTRLTVT.

In regard to this clonotype: The conserved phenylalanine or tryptophan normally closing the CDR3 is absent here, so this likely arose from a read error. V is TRBV12-3 or TRBV12-4 and J is TRBJ1-5; D remains unclear. Trimming took off 5 bases at V and 3 bases at J, with 11 bases between the two ends. The length of the CDR3 is 14 residues. The CDR3 DNA is TGTGCCAGCAGTGCTAACGGGCACAATCAGCCCCAGCATATT. The encoded protein is CASSANGHNQPQHI.

This clonotype was recorded at least ten times. This rearrangement joins TRBV6-1 to TRBJ1-2, with a tentative D call TRBD1 (5 bases). This CDR3 has 13 amino acids. Trimming took 5 bases from V and 4 from J, leaving 11 bases between them. Germline assignment: CDR1 MNHNS and CDR2 SASEGT. CDR3 protein: CASSNWGVYGYTF. CDR3 DNA sequence: TGTGCCAGCAGTAACTGGGGCGTCTATGGCTACACCTTC.

This clonotype is a singleton in its sample. At one end the junction does not follow the germline gene, possibly because of a read error. The chain joins TRBV28 to TRBJ2-7, with D maybe TRBD2 (6 bases). Germline loops: CDR1 MDHEN, CDR2 SYDVKM. CDR3 length: 15 amino acids. Here the CDR3 DNA reads TGTGCCAGCAGATTGACTAGTGGGGGAGCCTACGATCAGTACTTC. Its translation: CASRLTSGGAYDQYF.

Of note for this clonotype: Sequence at one end of the junction differs from germline and may be a read error. The chain has TRBV10-2 and TRBJ1-1; 7 positions agree with TRBD1. Germline V CDR1 and CDR2: WSHSY, SAAADI. The CDR3 has 15 residues. CDR3 nucleotides: TGTGCCAGCAGTGAGGCTCCAGACAGGGTCACTGGAGCTTTCTTT. Translation: CASSEAPDRVTGAFF.